A selection of T cell receptor beta chains follows, all from one sample in a study of T cells in Graves' hyperthyroidism and ophthalmopathy. TCRdb re-called the multiplex PCR reads with MiXCR, one entry per CDR3 protein. Of about 410,000 distinct CDR3 sequences in the sample, under 15% were seen once. Sequenced sample: blood. Receptors were obtained from a man aged 18-30 years with Graves' ophthalmopathy. CDR3s include the opening cysteine and the closing phenylalanine or tryptophan. D genes are given only for firm matches. Only some rows state a clone size, as once, few, many or a class for expanded clones.

D gene	J gene	clone size	V gene	CDR3 protein	CDR3 DNA
.	TRBJ2-5	few	TRBV10-3	CASARAPGDQETQYF	TGTGCCTCCGCCCGGGCCCCAGGAGACCAAGAGACCCAGTACTTC
.	TRBJ2-7	many	TRBV6-2/TRBV6-3	CASSASRLVYEQYF	TGTGCCAGCAGTGCTTCGCGACTAGTCTACGAGCAGTACTTC
.	TRBJ1-1	.	TRBV9	CASSAPGGRIGKAFF	TGTGCCAGCAGCGCTCCTGGGGGGAGGATCGGGAAAGCTTTCTTT
TRBD1	TRBJ1-1	many	TRBV25-1	CATEGQMNTEAFF	TGTGCCACCGAGGGACAGATGAACACTGAAGCTTTCTTT
.	TRBJ2-7	many	TRBV6-2/TRBV6-3	CASSSGNEQYF	TGTGCCAGCAGTTCAGGGAACGAGCAGTACTTC
.	TRBJ2-7	many	TRBV11-3	CASSRDDRGYEQYF	TGTGCCAGCAGCCGGGACGACCGAGGCTACGAGCAGTACTTC
TRBD1	TRBJ1-2	many	TRBV7-9	CASSFETDRGGYTF	TGTGCCAGCAGCTTCGAAACCGACAGGGGCGGCTACACCTTC
TRBD2	TRBJ2-7	.	TRBV6-1	CASSEAELAGAPYEQYF	TGTGCCAGCAGTGAAGCGGAACTAGCGGGAGCGCCGTACGAGCAGTACTTC
.	TRBJ1-2	many	TRBV27	CASSYRNRDTDNYGYTF	TGTGCCAGCAGTTATAGAAACCGGGACACCGATAACTATGGCTACACCTTC
.	TRBJ1-6	.	TRBV4-1	CASSQETRTMVDSPLHF	TGCGCCAGCAGCCAAGAGACACGGACAATGGTGGATTCACCCCTCCACTTT
.	TRBJ1-2	few	TRBV19	CASSTGVNYGYTF	TGTGCCAGTAGTACAGGGGTGAACTATGGCTACACCTTC
.	TRBJ2-7	.	TRBV27	CASSRFPYEQYF	TGTGCCAGTTCTAGGTTTCCCTACGAGCAGTACTTC
.	TRBJ2-7	many	TRBV7-9	CASSQVMNEQYF	TGTGCCAGCAGCCAAGTGATGAACGAGCAGTACTTC
TRBD2	TRBJ2-2	.	TRBV18	CASSLLAAANTGELFF	TGTGCCAGCTCGTTACTAGCGGCGGCGAACACCGGGGAGCTGTTTTTT
.	TRBJ1-4	many	TRBV5-1	CASSLGGSNEKLFF	TGTGCCAGCAGCTTGGGGGGTAGTAATGAAAAACTGTTTTTT
.	TRBJ1-5	.	TRBV6-2/TRBV6-3	CASSRNRAGGNNQPQHF	TGTGCCAGCAGCAGAAACAGGGCGGGGGGTAACAATCAGCCCCAGCATTTT
TRBD2	TRBJ2-7	many	TRBV27	CASSFPGTSGGFHEQYF	TGTGCCAGCAGTTTCCCCGGGACTAGCGGGGGCTTCCACGAGCAGTACTTC
TRBD1	TRBJ2-1	.	TRBV20-1	CSATIGTGSSYNEQFF	TGCAGTGCTACCATTGGGACAGGGAGCTCCTACAATGAGCAGTTCTTC
TRBD1	TRBJ1-2	few	TRBV12-3/TRBV12-4	CASSWDSGYTF	TGTGCCAGCAGCTGGGACAGTGGCTACACCTTC
TRBD1	TRBJ2-3	once	TRBV20-1	CSAQGQGAGRAKADTQYF	TGCAGTGCGCAGGGACAGGGGGCCGGGAGGGCCAAGGCAGATACGCAGTATTTT
TRBD1	TRBJ2-3	.	TRBV3-1	CASSQDQRGQGFFPTDTQYF	TGTGCCAGCAGCCAAGATCAAAGGGGACAGGGCTTTTTCCCCACAGATACGCAGTATTTT
.	TRBJ2-2	few	TRBV29-1	CSVRWTGELFF	TGCAGCGTTCGGTGGACCGGGGAGCTGTTTTTT
.	TRBJ2-7	few	TRBV7-6	CASSPPPGSEQYF	TGTGCCAGCAGCCCCCCCCCAGGGAGCGAGCAGTACTTC
TRBD2	TRBJ2-7	few	TRBV6-1	CAILIPGLAGGAYEQYF	TGTGCCATATTAATACCGGGACTAGCGGGGGGCGCCTACGAGCAGTACTTC
.	TRBJ1-3	many	TRBV30	CACWTTGNTIYF	TGTGCCTGCTGGACAACTGGAAACACCATATATTTT
.	TRBJ2-7	many	TRBV20-1	CSDRDESNGEQYF	TGCAGTGACCGGGACGAGTCGAACGGCGAGCAGTACTTC
TRBD1	TRBJ2-7	few	TRBV10-3	CASRDRGAKATYEQYF	TGTGCCTCCCGGGACAGGGGGGCCAAGGCCACCTACGAGCAGTACTTC
.	TRBJ1-4	many	TRBV18	CASSPGSNEKLFF	TGTGCCAGCTCACCCGGTTCAAATGAAAAACTGTTTTTT
TRBD1	TRBJ2-3	few	TRBV9	CASSVTGEGTDTQYF	TGTGCCAGCAGTGTGACAGGGGAGGGCACAGATACGCAGTATTTT
TRBD2	TRBJ2-7	many	TRBV4-1	CASSQDWGGTYEQYF	TGCGCCAGCAGCCAAGATTGGGGAGGGACCTACGAGCAGTACTTC
TRBD1	TRBJ2-7	many	TRBV20-1	CSARDRVYEQYF	TGCAGTGCCAGGGACAGGGTGTACGAGCAGTACTTC
.	TRBJ2-5	few	TRBV29-1	CSVLTGLEYQETQYF	TGCAGCGTTTTAACTGGGTTGGAGTACCAAGAGACCCAGTACTTC
.	TRBJ1-4	once	TRBV20-1	CSARDKTAISTTNEKLFF	TGCAGTGCTAGAGACAAGACAGCAATTTCCACAACTAATGAAAAACTGTTTTTT
.	TRBJ2-7	many	TRBV5-1	CASSFSHEQYF	TGCGCCAGCAGCTTTTCCCACGAGCAGTACTTC
TRBD1	TRBJ2-5	.	TRBV7-3	CASSSPPLRQGQETQYF	TGTGCCAGCAGCTCCCCCCCCCTCCGACAGGGTCAAGAGACCCAGTACTTC
.	TRBJ1-2	.	TRBV19	CASSIEGTANYGYTF	TGTGCCAGTAGTATAGAGGGCACAGCTAACTATGGCTACACCTTC
.	TRBJ2-5	many	TRBV27	CASNHGPETQYF	TGTGCCAGCAATCATGGGCCCGAGACCCAGTACTTC
.	TRBJ2-7	few	TRBV6-1	CASSEAKAYEQYF	TGTGCCAGCAGTGAAGCGAAGGCTTACGAGCAGTACTTC
.	TRBJ1-5	many	TRBV27	CASSLFGGEQPQHF	TGTGCCAGCAGTTTATTTGGCGGGGAACAGCCCCAGCATTTT
TRBD1	TRBJ1-1	.	TRBV27	CASSLGTGIEAFF	TGTGCCAGCAGTTTAGGGACAGGGATTGAAGCTTTCTTT
TRBD1	TRBJ2-7	many	TRBV7-6	CASSPRQGEQYF	TGTGCCAGCAGCCCCCGACAGGGCGAGCAGTACTTC
TRBD1	TRBJ1-6	.	TRBV7-9	CASSHADRGNFRDSPLHF	TGTGCCAGCAGCCACGCGGACAGGGGGAATTTTAGAGATTCACCCCTCCACTTT
TRBD1	TRBJ2-7	few	TRBV30	CAWSSGQGYTYEQYF	TGTGCCTGGAGCTCGGGACAGGGCTATACCTACGAGCAGTACTTC
TRBD2	TRBJ2-7	many	TRBV7-9	CASSLAAGDYEQYF	TGTGCCAGCAGCTTAGCAGCGGGAGACTACGAGCAGTACTTC
.	TRBJ2-1	.	TRBV27	CASSLSQIDYNEQFF	TGTGCCAGCAGTCTTTCCCAAATTGATTACAATGAGCAGTTCTTC
TRBD1	TRBJ2-7	many	TRBV4-1	CASRGQASYEQYF	TGCGCCAGCCGGGGACAGGCCTCCTACGAGCAGTACTTC